The clone carrying this T cell receptor (beta chain) was found a few times. Its specificity is unknown. Using its own MiXCR run on the RT-PCR reads, TCRdb lists one record per CDR3 protein. There are 600,000 to 700,000 distinct CDR3 sequences in the sample; around 13% occur only once, and approximately 7.6% lies in the top ten. This sample stems from a study of response to subunit inactivated influenza vaccine. Study-level findings and limits: The study's authors posited that every seasonal influenza vaccination enlists few new T cells.

The CDR3 covers 15 residues. Trimming took 4 bases from V and 4 from J, leaving 17 bases between them. In germline, CDR1 is SGHRS, CDR2 YFSETQ. The TCR was taken from a man aged 45-60 years who received an inactivated influenza vaccine. The chain uses TRBV5-1 and TRBJ1-1, with a weak D call TRBD1 (6 bases). The sample here was PBMCs from blood, taken 14 days before vaccination. The chain's CDR3 is CASSPEGGGSTEAFF. The CDR3 DNA follows: TGCGCCAGCAGCCCCGAGGGAGGGGGAAGCACTGAAGCTTTCTTT.